This section outlines one T cell receptor (beta chain) sequence together with its context. This clonotype was found many times. It has no known antigen specificity. No quality values exist for individual bases; no much larger clone is one base distant. This specimen comes from a study of T cells in Graves' hyperthyroidism and ophthalmopathy (dated by TCRdb to about 2019). For the study in its entirety: Peripheral blood was collected at initial diagnosis, before any treatment. TCR V-J signatures able to tell the groups apart were searched for in a discovery cohort of 90 to 100 patients, of whom around 43 had Graves' ophthalmopathy and 57 had stable Graves' hyperthyroidism. Thyroid tissue and blood T-cell repertoires from several Graves' hyperthyroidism patients were also compared in the study. Whether ophthalmopathy could be predicted prospectively was tested in an independent validation cohort made up of about 20 hyperthyroidism patients plus 17 patients who later progressed to ophthalmopathy. The 75 to 100 discovery patients were randomly divided into training and test sets at a 7:3 ratio. Once sampling was done, hyperthyroidism patients were given methimazole at a starting dose of 30 mg daily, whereas ophthalmopathy patients were given high-dose intravenous methylprednisolone. According to the paper, TCR Vbeta CDR3 sequencing was carried out on approximately 140 peripheral blood samples, which came from fewer than 50 ophthalmopathy, 75 or so hyperthyroidism and about 17 progressor patients.

For CDR1 and CDR2, the germline V gene (reference sequence) lists SEHNR and FQNEAQ. Including the terminal cysteine and phenylalanine, the CDR3 comprises 17 residues. Only CDR3 DNA remains: 51 bases, in frame from the first base. V is cut back by 3 bases and J by 2 bases, with 8 bases in the junction unmatched. The TCR beta CDR3 regions were amplified from the RNA transcripts. The first round of RT-PCR for the TCR CDR3 was performed with the HTBI primer set and the Qiagen OneStep RT-PCR kit. Libraries were constructed in a second round of multiplex PCR, after which size selection and purification were performed. The libraries were sequenced on an Illumina HiSeq2000 using paired-end 100 bp reads. The paper's processing steps were these. SOAPnuke was used to process the raw data, removing reads that contained adapters or uncalled bases, had a mean Phred below 15, or lacked an exact match to the constant primer or identifier. COPE v1.2.5 was used to merge high-quality paired reads, and clonotypes were defined as unique nucleotide sequences. Clonotypes were aligned to IMGT TRBV, TRBD and TRBJ reference segments using MiTCR v1.1. Analysis was restricted to V-J combinations with a frequency above 0.0001, which covered 99% to 99.2% of repertoires. The TCS score was defined as F50 (clonal expansion) divided by E x V (chaos), with BLOSUM62-based TCRdist calculated between CDR3 peptides within each V-J. Welch's t-statistics and random forest reduced around 510 V-J features to roughly 13, which were used in a naive Bayes classifier (R e1071). TCRdb redid the processing of the public reads, applying fastp at Q25 and MiXCR, and retained in-frame beta chains. Rows are unified per CDR3 protein, each entry keeping the most common DNA and genes. The V and J calls were determined by TCRdb, not by the authors. The sample yields under 350,000 distinct CDR3 sequences; less than 30% were counted once. Around 28% of the sample comes from the top ten.

Broad study findings and their caveats: Sample size was not statistically predetermined, and blinding of investigators to group allocation was not performed. Most expanded thyroid clonotypes (frequency above 0.001) were also detected in blood, a finding suggesting that blood repertoires may reflect thyroid immune responses. During validation, the model predicted progression to ophthalmopathy a median of around 6 months ahead of onset, with around 71% sensitivity and around 72% specificity. A model built on a 13 V-J signature distinguished ophthalmopathy from stable hyperthyroidism, reaching about 88% sensitivity and about 81% specificity in cross-validation and 80%/75% in testing.

Hyperthyroidism patients were aged 18 to 65 years and newly diagnosed, with disease duration of less than 2 months. Any patient with an uncontrolled infection, another autoimmune disease, pregnancy or lactation was excluded. Clinical symptoms, serum thyroxine and TRAb, thyroid ultrasound, and orbital computed tomography formed the basis for the diagnoses. Blood from progressor patients was drawn when they were first diagnosed with hyperthyroidism, before any ophthalmopathy symptoms appeared. PBMCs were separated from approximately 10 ml of fresh peripheral blood using Ficoll-Paque density gradient centrifugation. Patients classed as progressors first received a Graves' hyperthyroidism diagnosis and then went on to develop ophthalmopathy during follow-up. Total RNA was extracted using Trizol reagent, and RNA quality was assessed on an Agilent 2100 Bioanalyzer.

This TCR came from a man aged 40-55 years with Graves' hyperthyroidism that later progressed to Graves' ophthalmopathy. Sequencing input: blood. This chain is built from TRBV7-9 and TRBJ1-3; 9 middle bases align to TRBD1. The sequence in DNA is TGTGCCAGCAGCTTTGGGACAGGGATTGCACCTGGAAACACCATATATTTT. Translated, this is CASSFGTGIAPGNTIYF.